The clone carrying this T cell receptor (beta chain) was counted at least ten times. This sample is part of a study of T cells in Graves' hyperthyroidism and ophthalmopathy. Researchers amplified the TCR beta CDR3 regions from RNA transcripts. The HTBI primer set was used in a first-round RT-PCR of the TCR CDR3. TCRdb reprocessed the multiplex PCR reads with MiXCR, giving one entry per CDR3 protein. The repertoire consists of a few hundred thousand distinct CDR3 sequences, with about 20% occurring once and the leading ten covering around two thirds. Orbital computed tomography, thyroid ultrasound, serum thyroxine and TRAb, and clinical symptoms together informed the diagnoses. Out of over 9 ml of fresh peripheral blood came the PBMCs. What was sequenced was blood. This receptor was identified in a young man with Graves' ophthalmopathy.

CDR3 in DNA: TGTGCCTGGAGTGTAAGGGGCAGGCTGAACACTGAAGCTTTCTTT. Translating gives CAWSVRGRLNTEAFF. The chain employs TRBV30 and TRBJ1-1; a weak D match, TRBD1 (5 bases). The CDR3 is 15 amino acids. Germline assignment: CDR1 GTSNPN and CDR2 SVGIG (reference sequence). V was trimmed by 0 bases and J by 0 bases, leaving 11 bases between them.